This T cell receptor beta chain is drawn from a study of shared clonotypes between healthy human individuals (dated by TCRdb to about 2020). About the study as a whole: The cohort comprised two women and three men aged 18 to 49 years. For each donor, CD4 naive and CD4 memory were each given three plates, CD8 naive was given two plates, and CD8 memory was given one plate. To estimate repertoire size and how much clonotype sharing occurs between individuals, the study deeply sequenced the blood TCR repertoires of several healthy adults. Different laboratories and diverse techniques were used to prepare libraries and sequence TCR repertoires, to increase sequencing depth and limit assay-specific biases. Leukapheresis yielded between about 0.94 and 8.9 billion PBMCs per donor.

TCR CDR3 regions were amplified from genomic DNA by multiplex PCR using the deep immunoSEQ assay. Extracted genomic DNA from each cell subset was spread evenly across all wells of several immunoSEQ 96-well plates, with each plate serving as a replicate. For sorted subsets, roughly 200 ng of genomic DNA, equivalent to about 30,000 T cell genomes, went into each replicate PCR. Purified libraries were measured with a Qubit 3.0 fluorometer, size-checked on a Bioanalyzer 2100, and measured again with the KAPA Library Quantification kit. A separate single-read 150-cycle Illumina NextSeq 550 flow cell was used to sequence each immunoSEQ 96-well plate. Processing in the source paper ran as follows. Because the immunoSEQ output included only junctional sequences and no quality scores, the filtering could not be the same as the filtering used for full-length reads. To assign V/J genes and CDR3, sequences were annotated against IMGT germline references using PyIR, a Python wrapper for IgBLAST v1.9. Reads with weak V/J assignments (E-value above 1e-6), missing CDR3, stop codons, out-of-frame junctions, or ambiguous translated residues were removed. V3J clonotypes were defined as sequences sharing an identical inferred V gene, J gene, and CDR3 amino acid sequence. The percentage overlap between two repertoires was calculated by dividing the number of shared unique clonotypes by the size of the smaller repertoire. Repertoire richness was assessed with RTK rarefaction, the Chao1 estimator, and Recon v2.1 estimates of unobserved clonotypes. Generation probabilities were computed with OLGA for all TCRbeta clonotypes obtained by the gDNA method from a few donors. The table comes from immuneACCESS by way of TCRdb, which keeps in-frame sequences with V and J called. Part of the clones is missing from these tables; in studies checked, under half for an unresolved V gene and the rest for unknown reasons. The V and J calls and the clone size are those of that table, but D and trimming were determined from the DNA. The sample table records 2,100,000 or so clones; about 94% of these occur just once. Approximately 0.13% of the sample goes to the ten largest clones.

Worth noting for this clone: Its binding antigen is unknown. Base qualities were left out, and no much larger clone turns up one base away.

Trimming costs V 6 bases and J 6 bases, and their ends lie 9 bases apart. Spanning cysteine to phenylalanine, the CDR3 consists of 13 amino acids. The CDR3 DNA has 39 bases and is translated from base 1. In the germline V gene, CDR1 corresponds to MNHNS and CDR2 to SASEGT. Results the study describes overall, beyond this receptor: Sampling was limited to blood, and TCR repertoires in tissue likely differ from TCR repertoires in blood. Across a few donors, approximately 5% of naive CD4, 3.5% of naive CD8, roughly 2.3% of memory CD4, and approximately 0.4% of memory CD8 clonotypes were shared. Pairwise subsampling indicated that sequencing depth was expected to affect the degree of clonotype sharing among donors. Larger estimated clonotype richness was generally found for naive subsets than for memory subsets. Rarefaction of sorted-subset datasets indicated incomplete sequencing despite the large sequencing depth. The small number of donors limited the genetic and exposure-history diversity represented. Clonotypes shared by all four sorted-subset donors showed higher generation probabilities than non-shared clonotypes.

Donors were healthy HIV-negative adults with no recently reported acute infections or vaccinations. Every donor was a Caucasian adult living in Nashville, Tennessee, USA. CD4+ T cells were enriched by magnetic negative selection, after which naive cells were positively selected on CD45RA and the negative fraction was taken as the memory subset. Blood was collected by leukapheresis, and PBMCs were isolated by Ficoll-Histopaque density gradient centrifugation and then cryopreserved in liquid nitrogen vapor phase. Analytical flow cytometry was used to check the purity and quantity of each magnetically sorted T cell population. Each sorted fraction had its genomic DNA isolated and then quantified by UV absorbance on a Nanodrop 2000c.

This receptor was identified in a man younger than 30 in good health. The chain couples TRBV6-1 to TRBJ1-6; too little of a D gene remains to name it. Sequenced sample: naive CD4+ T cells sorted from blood. According to the study, the label for this sample's cell subset or site signals: CD45RA+ positively selected. The CDR3: CASRDEANSPLHF. The DNA sequence is TGTGCCAGCAGGGACGAGGCTAATTCACCCCTCCACTTT.